The 25 T cell receptor beta chains given below trace back to one sample, sequenced in a study of vaccination effects on CD4 cells after COVID-19. Generated by immunoSEQ multiplex PCR, the TCRdb table keeps only in-frame clones and is missing some. Of tens of thousands of clones listed, 67% are singletons. Culturing for more than 9 days preceded CD4+ T cell isolation. Their antigens are not known. This sample comprised CD4+ T cells from PBMCs cultured without peptide, obtained before COVID-19 vaccination. The receptors were sampled from a human donor who received a COVID-19 vaccine.

The V gene is TRBV3-1 (or the pseudogene TRBV3-2), the J gene TRBJ1-4; D is uncertain. Trimming removed 2 bases at V and 2 bases at J, with 6 bases between. CDR3 length equals 14 residues. CDR1 LGHDT and CDR2 YNNKEL come from the germline V gene (reference sequence). The CDR3 is CASSQWRTNEKLFF. As DNA, the CDR3 is TGTGCCAGCAGCCAATGGAGGACTAATGAAAAACTGTTTTTT.

The genes are TRBV24-1 and TRBJ2-1; D not certain. Trimming left V 6 bases short and J 5 bases short, with 25 bases between. Germline-derived CDR1 and CDR2 are KGHDR and SFDVKD. The CDR3 length is 18 residues. This CDR3 is CATSFRTCRRFTDNEQFF. CDR3 DNA sequence: TGTGCCACCAGTTTTCGGACCTGTAGGCGATTCACCGACAATGAGCAGTTCTTC.

This chain connects TRBV6-2 or TRBV6-3 to TRBJ2-5; D is uncertain. The V gene's germline CDR1 is MNHEY and CDR2 SVGEGT. The CDR3 spans 11 residues. Trimming took off 6 bases at V and 5 bases at J, with 7 bases between the two ends. The CDR3: CASSRLETQYF. As DNA, the CDR3 is TGTGCCAGCAGCCGTCTGGAGACCCAGTACTTC.

The chain carries TRBV7-2 and TRBJ2-7, with no clear D. CDR1 is SGHTA and CDR2 is FQGNSA in the germline V gene. The CDR3 consists of 13 residues. V was pared by 5 bases and J by 4 bases, with 12 bases between. The DNA for the CDR3 is TGTGCCAGCAGCCCCGGTCTTGGTTACGAGCAGTACTTC. Protein: CASSPGLGYEQYF.

The V call is TRBV20-1, the J call TRBJ2-7; possible D gene TRBD1, 7 bases. Germline lookup yields CDR1 DFQATT and CDR2 SNEGSKA (reference sequence). This CDR3 is built from 15 residues. The V and J ends lost 3 bases and 4 bases respectively, with 19 bases between them. The CDR3, as DNA: TGCAGTGCTAGTTCACCCGCAGGGGGACTTTACGAGCAGTACTTC. Protein: CSASSPAGGLYEQYF.

V gene TRBV4-2 combines with J gene TRBJ2-5, with D possibly TRBD1 on 5 matching bases. The CDR3 length is 13 residues. The V and J ends lost 0 bases and 5 bases respectively, with 7 bases between them. Germline CDR1 is LGHNA and CDR2 is YNFKEQ. CDR3 sequence reads: CASSQDRVETQYF. In nucleotides, the CDR3 is TGTGCCAGCAGCCAAGACAGGGTTGAGACCCAGTACTTC.

The rearrangement joins TRBV2 to TRBJ1-2; D is perhaps TRBD1 (5 bases). This CDR3 is 15 amino acids long. Per germline, CDR1 SNHLY and CDR2 FYNNEI. Trimming removed 0 bases at V and 3 bases at J, with 11 bases between. The CDR3 nucleotides read TGTGCCAGCAGTGAAGCTGGGGCGGCAGACTATGGCTACACCTTC. Protein sequence: CASSEAGAADYGYTF.

V and J are TRBV19 and TRBJ2-1, with TRBD2 identical over 9 bases. Germline V gene sequence: CDR1 LNHDA, CDR2 SQIVND (reference sequence). With V trimmed by 3 bases and J by 9 bases, 6 bases remained unmatched. This CDR3 has 14 residues. This CDR3 is CASSMREGVVEQFF. The CDR3, as DNA: TGTGCCAGTAGTATGCGGGAGGGGGTGGTTGAGCAGTTCTTC.

This clone has just a few counts. This chain connects TRBV7-9 to TRBJ1-1, with 9 bases that match TRBD1. Germline CDR1 and CDR2: SEHNR and FQNEAQ (reference sequence). V shed 4 bases and J 4 bases; nucleotides not matched to a gene: 4. The CDR3 runs 14 residues. The CDR3 spells CASSSQTGGTEAFF. CDR3 in DNA: TGTGCCAGCAGCTCACAGACAGGGGGCACTGAAGCTTTCTTT.

The J gene is TRBJ1-6, the V gene TRBV19; D uncertain. Per germline, CDR1 LNHDA and CDR2 SQIVND (reference sequence). The V and J ends lost 5 bases and 4 bases respectively, with 15 bases between them. The CDR3 spans 16 residues. As DNA, the CDR3 is TGTGCCAGTAGTCCCGGGAGGAACTCTTATAATTCACCCCTCCACTTT. Translated, it gives CASSPGRNSYNSPLHF. Drawing the rest from reference TRBV19 and TRBJ1-6, the complete variable domain is DGGITQSPKYLFRKEGQNVTLSCEQNLNHDAMYWYRQDPGQGLRLIYYSQIVNDFQKGDIAEGYSVSREKKESFPLTVTSAQKNPTAFYLCASSPGRNSYNSPLHFGNGTRLTVT.

V usage is TRBV3-1 (or the pseudogene TRBV3-2) and J usage is TRBJ2-3, with D perhaps matching TRBD2 (5 bases). Germline CDR1 is LGHDT and CDR2 is YNNKEL (reference sequence). This CDR3 has 17 amino acids. V was trimmed by 0 bases and J by 1 base, leaving 14 bases between them. The CDR3 spells CASSQDRRGLRTDTQYF. The CDR3 region has the DNA TGTGCCAGCAGCCAAGATAGGCGAGGACTGCGCACAGATACGCAGTATTTT.

This chain uses TRBV5-5 with TRBJ1-5; no reliable D call. The ends were cut back, 0 bases at V and 5 bases at J, with 6 bases in the middle. The germline gives CDR1 SGHKS, CDR2 YYEKEE (reference sequence). This CDR3 is 13 amino acids long. DNA for the CDR3: TGTGCCAGCAGCTTGGGGGCAGATCAGCCCCAGCATTTT. Protein: CASSLGADQPQHF.

The V and J genes are TRBV12-3 or TRBV12-4 and TRBJ2-3; perhaps D is TRBD1 or TRBD2 (5 bases each). The germline V and J ends were trimmed by 6 bases and 1 base, with 5 bases remaining between them. The CDR3 spans 12 residues. Here the CDR3 DNA reads TGTGCCAGCAGGGGGGGCACAGATACGCAGTATTTT. It encodes CASRGGTDTQYF.

This clone was seen more than once but under ten times. The chain employs TRBV6-6 and TRBJ2-7; the D gene is possibly TRBD2 (5 bases). Trimming left V 4 bases short and J 5 bases short, with 9 bases between. Germline CDR1 is MNHNY and CDR2 is SVGAGI (reference sequence). The CDR3 extends over 12 amino acids. This CDR3 reads CASSFGEHEQYF. As DNA, the CDR3 is TGTGCCAGCAGTTTTGGGGAGCACGAGCAGTACTTC.

V usage is TRBV6-6 and J usage is TRBJ1-2, with TRBD1 as a possible D gene (6 bases). CDR1 is MNHNY and CDR2 is SVGAGI in the germline V gene (reference sequence). Trimming took off 3 bases at V and 0 bases at J, with 11 bases between the two ends. This CDR3 spans 15 amino acids. CDR3 loop: CASSYDRSTNYGYTF. The CDR3 DNA reads as TGTGCCAGCAGTTATGACAGGTCTACTAACTATGGCTACACCTTC.

This clone was seen only a few times. The chain has TRBV5-4 and TRBJ1-4; 8 bases fit TRBD1. CDR3 size: 15 residues. Germline CDR1 is SGHNT and CDR2 is YYREEE (reference sequence). With 0 bases clipped from V and 7 bases from J, the junction kept 5 bases outside the gene matches. DNA of the CDR3: TGTGCCAGCAGCTTGGACAGGGGGAGTAGTGAAAAACTGTTTTTT. Encoded protein: CASSLDRGSSEKLFF.

This chain joins TRBV27 and TRBJ2-5; D possibly corresponds to TRBD2 (6 bases). The V gene lost 6 bases and the J gene lost 0 bases, with 17 bases spanning the gap. Germline V gene sequence: CDR1 MNHEY, CDR2 SMNVEV (reference sequence). This CDR3 comprises 16 residues. The CDR3 sequence: CASRQTSNPYQETQYF. In DNA, the CDR3 is TGTGCCAGCAGACAAACTAGCAACCCGTACCAAGAGACCCAGTACTTC.

This chain links TRBV19 with TRBJ2-2, with 9 bases fitting TRBD2. The J segment lost 5 bases and the V segment lost 4 bases, leaving 5 bases of the junction unmatched. Looked up from germline, CDR1 is LNHDA and CDR2 is SQIVND (reference sequence). CDR3 size: 15 residues. The CDR3 DNA reads as TGTGCCAGTAGTACCATAGCGGGAGCGACCGGGGAGCTGTTTTTT. It translates to CASSTIAGATGELFF.

This clone appeared a few times. J is TRBJ2-2 and V is TRBV7-6, with TRBD2 matching over 13 bases. The CDR3 spans 18 residues. Losses at the gene ends were 4 bases for V and 4 bases for J; bases not matched to a gene: 9. Per germline, CDR1 SGHVS and CDR2 FNYEAQ. CDR3 coding DNA: TGTGCCAGCAGCTCCGGGACTAGCGGGATCGTGGGCACCGGGGAGCTGTTTTTT. It encodes CASSSGTSGIVGTGELFF.

V and J are TRBV4-3 and TRBJ2-1; weak D call: TRBD1 (5 bases). The germline gives CDR1 LGHNA, CDR2 YSLEER. This CDR3 spans 15 amino acids. V was trimmed by 6 bases and J by 1 base, leaving 13 bases between them. The CDR3 DNA is TGCGCCAGCAGTTCAGGGCCGAGATCCTACAATGAGCAGTTCTTC. It is translated as CASSSGPRSYNEQFF.

This chain joins TRBV7-9 and TRBJ1-6, with D uncertain. V was clipped by 3 bases and J by 10 bases, with 13 bases between them. The germline V gene encodes CDR1 SEHNR and CDR2 FQNEAQ (reference sequence). CDR3 length: 14 amino acids. The CDR3 spells CASSLAGERSPLHF. Here the CDR3 DNA reads TGTGCCAGCAGCTTGGCGGGAGAACGATCACCCCTCCACTTT.

This clone occurred once. The gene calls are TRBV29-1 and TRBJ2-7; D is perhaps TRBD1 or TRBD2 (5 bases each). The V end was cut by 5 bases, the J end by 0 bases, with 17 bases between. In germline, CDR1 is SQVTM, CDR2 ANQGSEA. The CDR3 runs to 15 residues. For the CDR3, the DNA is TGCAGCGTTTCTACCGGGACCCGTAGCTCCTACGAGCAGTACTTC. It is translated as CSVSTGTRSSYEQYF.

The rearrangement links TRBV5-4 to TRBJ2-7; 8 bases agree with TRBD1. With 1 base clipped from V and 1 base from J, the junction kept 4 bases outside the gene matches. The CDR3 has 15 amino acids. Germline V CDR1 and CDR2: SGHNT, YYREEE (reference sequence). The CDR3 reads CASSLLGQASYEQYF. CDR3 nucleotides: TGTGCCAGCAGCTTGTTGGGACAGGCTTCCTACGAGCAGTACTTC.

V is TRBV28 and J is TRBJ1-1, with D possibly matching TRBD1 (5 bases). The germline V and J ends were trimmed by 2 bases and 8 bases, with 21 bases remaining between them. The CDR3 has 16 residues. Germline-derived CDR1 and CDR2 are MDHEN and SYDVKM. CDR3 protein: CASSLNIIGTASEAFF. The CDR3 region has the DNA TGTGCCAGCAGTTTAAATATCATAGGGACCGCCAGCGAAGCTTTCTTT. The full variable domain, its missing parts supplied by reference TRBV28 and TRBJ1-1, is DVKVTQSSRYLVKRTGEKVFLECVQDMDHENMFWYRQDPGLGLRLIYFSYDVKMKEKGDIPEGYSVSREKKERFSLILESASTNQTSMYLCASSLNIIGTASEAFFGQGTRLTVV.

The rearrangement joins TRBV6-6 to TRBJ2-5; D is undetermined. The V gene lost 7 bases and the J gene lost 5 bases, with 5 bases spanning the gap. Germline CDR1 reads MNHNY; CDR2 reads SVGAGI (reference sequence). The CDR3 sequence is 10 residues long. CDR3 DNA: TGTGCCAGCAACCGGGAGACCCAGTACTTC. Amino acid sequence: CASNRETQYF.